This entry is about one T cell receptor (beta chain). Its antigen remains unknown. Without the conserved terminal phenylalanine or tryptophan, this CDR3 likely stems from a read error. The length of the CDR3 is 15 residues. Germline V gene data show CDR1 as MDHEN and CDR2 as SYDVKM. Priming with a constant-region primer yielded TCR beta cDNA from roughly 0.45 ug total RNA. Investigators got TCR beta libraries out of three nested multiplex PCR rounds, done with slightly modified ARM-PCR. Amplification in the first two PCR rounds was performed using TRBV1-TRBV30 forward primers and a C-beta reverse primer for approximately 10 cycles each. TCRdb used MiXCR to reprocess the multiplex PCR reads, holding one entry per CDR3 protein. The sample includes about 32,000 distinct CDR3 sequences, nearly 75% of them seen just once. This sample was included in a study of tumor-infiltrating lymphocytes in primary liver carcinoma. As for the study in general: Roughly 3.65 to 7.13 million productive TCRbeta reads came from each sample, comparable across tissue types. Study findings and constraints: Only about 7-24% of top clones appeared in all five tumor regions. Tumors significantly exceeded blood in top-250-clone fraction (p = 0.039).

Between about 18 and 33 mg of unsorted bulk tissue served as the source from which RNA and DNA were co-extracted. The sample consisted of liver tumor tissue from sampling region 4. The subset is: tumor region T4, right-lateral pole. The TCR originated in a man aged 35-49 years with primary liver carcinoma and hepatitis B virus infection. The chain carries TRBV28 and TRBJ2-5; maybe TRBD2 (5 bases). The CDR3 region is CASSLSNGDVETQYL. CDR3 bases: TGTGCTAGCAGTTTATCGAACGGGGATGTGGAGACCCAGTACCTC.